These 20 T cell receptor beta chains were sequenced from one sample in a study of cytomegalovirus exposure and HLA in healthy donors. The PCR used 60 Vbeta and 13 Jbeta primers. The data were produced by immunoSEQ multiplex PCR, yet TCRdb's version contains in-frame clones alone and is incomplete. Of about 72,000 clones listed, approximately 80% are singletons. Sequenced sample: PBMCs. These receptors came from a man in his forties in good health and CMV-seronegative.

J is TRBJ1-2 and V is TRBV11-2, with D possibly being TRBD1 (5 bases). The CDR3 is made up of 17 amino acids. Trimming removed 4 bases from V and 6 bases from J, with 24 bases in between. Germline CDR1 is SGHAT and CDR2 is FQNNGV. As DNA, the CDR3 is TGTGCCAGCAGCTCTCGGGGGGAGGGAATGGGAGTCAATGGCTACACCTTC. Translated, it gives CASSSRGEGMGVNGYTF.

The V and J genes are TRBV9 and TRBJ1-3; the match to TRBD1 covers 7 bases. J gave up 1 base and V 3 bases, and 7 bases lay outside the gene matches. This CDR3 is 16 amino acids long. Per the germline V gene, CDR1 is SGDLS and CDR2 is YYNGEE. CDR3 protein: CASSGEGAQSGNTIYF. CDR3 nucleotides: TGTGCCAGCAGCGGCGAGGGGGCGCAATCTGGAAACACCATATATTTT.

The chain links TRBV7-3 to TRBJ2-2; TRBD1 matches at 11 bases. The CDR3 contains 16 residues. Germline values: CDR1 SGHTA, CDR2 FQGTGA. V trimming: 5 bases; J trimming: 6 bases; junction bases outside the gene matches: 8. This CDR3 is CASSVGQGALAGELFF. CDR3 DNA: TGTGCCAGCAGCGTCGGACAGGGGGCGTTAGCCGGGGAGCTGTTTTTT.

The DNA for the CDR3 is TGTGCCAGCAGCGTCAGGGGGTTTGCGAACACCGGGGAGCTGTTTTTT. Protein: CASSVRGFANTGELFF. This chain joins TRBV9 and TRBJ2-2; 7 bases align to TRBD1. Per the germline V gene, CDR1 is SGDLS and CDR2 is YYNGEE. CDR3 length: 16 amino acids. The V gene end was trimmed by 2 bases and the J gene end by 0 bases; junction bases not matched to a gene: 4.

The chain employs TRBV9 and TRBJ1-4; D call uncertain. Germline V lookup: CDR1 SGDLS, CDR2 YYNGEE. The CDR3 runs 14 residues. V was cut by 5 bases and J by 5 bases, with 13 bases left in between. The CDR3 DNA reads TGTGCCAGCAGTGGAGGACTGAGCAATGAAAAACTGTTTTTT. Translated, it gives CASSGGLSNEKLFF.

The chain has TRBV18 and TRBJ2-7; D is unclear. The germline CDR1 and CDR2 sequences are KGHSH and LQKENI. Trimming stripped 5 bases from V and 4 bases from J, with 12 bases between. The length of the CDR3 is 13 residues. The CDR3 sequence is CASSSLDIYEQYF. The CDR3 DNA reads as TGTGCCAGCTCATCCCTCGACATTTACGAGCAGTACTTC.

The chain is built from TRBV18 and TRBJ1-5; 8 bases fit TRBD1. The CDR3 sequence is 17 residues long. J lost 2 bases, V lost 2 bases, and 8 bases had no gene match. Per germline, CDR1 KGHSH and CDR2 LQKENI. The CDR3 sequence: CASSPTYRGVGNQPQHF. The CDR3 DNA follows: TGTGCCAGCTCACCAACGTACAGGGGGGTGGGCAATCAGCCCCAGCATTTT.

There are a few counts of this clone. The chain has TRBV5-5 and TRBJ1-3; a weak D match, TRBD1 (5 bases). V was pared by 4 bases and J by 0 bases, with 11 bases between. Germline-derived CDR1 and CDR2 are SGHKS and YYEKEE (reference sequence). The CDR3 extends over 15 amino acids. CDR3 protein: CASSPTDFSGNTIYF. The DNA of the CDR3 is TGTGCCAGCAGCCCGACAGATTTCTCTGGAAACACCATATATTTT.

The J gene is TRBJ2-3, the V gene TRBV10-3; 8 nucleotides line up with TRBD1. The trim removed 5 bases at V and 3 bases at J, leaving 4 bases unmatched. This CDR3 is built from 14 residues. Germline V gives CDR1 ENHRY, CDR2 SYGVKD. The CDR3 nucleotides are TGTGCCATCAGTTCCGACAGGGGAACAGATACGCAGTATTTT. Its protein is CAISSDRGTDTQYF.

V and J are TRBV25-1 and TRBJ1-1; D uncertain. The CDR3 spans 11 residues. Trimming shortened V by 2 bases and J by 8 bases, and 6 bases separated the two germline ends. CDR1 is MGHDK, CDR2 SYGVNS, per germline. CDR3 sequence reads: CASSEGSEAFF. In nucleotides, the CDR3 is TGTGCCAGCAGTGAAGGGAGCGAAGCTTTCTTT.

The V gene is TRBV4-1, the J gene TRBJ2-3, with 9 positions matching TRBD1. The CDR3 extends over 15 amino acids. Germline values: CDR1 MGHRA, CDR2 YSYEKL. V was clipped by 3 bases and J by 5 bases; unmatched bases: 6. The CDR3 nucleotides read TGCGCCAGCAGCCAGATTGACAGGGGGAAAGATACGCAGTATTTT. Its translation is CASSQIDRGKDTQYF.

This chain connects TRBV27 to TRBJ1-2, with 8 bases lining up with TRBD1. The CDR3 extends over 13 amino acids. The ends lost 0 bases at V and 8 bases at J; junction bases unmatched: 2. Germline lookup yields CDR1 MNHEY and CDR2 SMNVEV (reference sequence). The CDR3 bases are TGTGCCAGCAGTTTATCGACAGGGGTCGGCTACACCTTC. Its protein is CASSLSTGVGYTF.

The chain uses TRBV2 and TRBJ2-2; TRBD1 might be the D (5 bases). Trimming removed 5 bases from V and 0 bases from J, with 7 bases in between. Germline V gives CDR1 SNHLY, CDR2 FYNNEI. CDR3 length: 14 amino acids. The CDR3 here is CASSRQTNTGELFF. The DNA of the CDR3 is TGTGCCAGCAGTCGACAGACGAACACCGGGGAGCTGTTTTTT.

CDR3 in DNA: TGTGCCAGCAGTGAAGCAACAGGGAGTGGCGAGCAGTACTTC. It is translated as CASSEATGSGEQYF. The rearrangement links TRBV6-1 to TRBJ2-5; weak D call: TRBD1 (6 bases). The J call is doubtful: the DNA matches TRBJ2-7 better. CDR3 size: 14 residues. Germline CDR1 is MNHNS and CDR2 is SASEGT.

V gene TRBV11-2 combines with J gene TRBJ1-2, with D uncertain. Germline values: CDR1 SGHAT, CDR2 FQNNGV. This CDR3 spans 13 amino acids. The V and J ends lost 5 bases and 6 bases respectively, with 13 bases between them. The CDR3 loop reads CASSPGPRDGYTF. The CDR3 nucleotides are TGTGCCAGCAGCCCTGGCCCCCGGGATGGCTACACCTTC.

This chain links TRBV25-1 with TRBJ2-1, with 7 bases identical to TRBD1. With 4 bases clipped from V and 2 bases from J, the junction kept 5 bases outside the gene matches. CDR3 length: 15 amino acids. Germline-derived CDR1 and CDR2 are MGHDK and SYGVNS. The CDR3 sequence: CASSAYRGPYNEQFF. In DNA form, the CDR3 reads TGTGCCAGCAGTGCTTACAGGGGCCCCTACAATGAGCAGTTCTTC.

The chain is built from TRBV4-1 and TRBJ1-6, with 9 bases identical to TRBD1. Trimming removed 0 bases from V and 3 bases from J; junction bases left unmatched: 9. CDR3 size: 19 residues. In germline, CDR1 is MGHRA, CDR2 YSYEKL. The CDR3: CASSQDYGTGQGYNSPLHF. CDR3 nucleotides: TGCGCCAGCAGCCAAGATTATGGTACGGGACAGGGCTATAATTCACCCCTCCACTTT.

The V and J genes are TRBV7-2 and TRBJ2-2; D perhaps matches TRBD1 (6 bases). CDR1 SGHTA and CDR2 FQGNSA come from the germline V gene. Trimming took 5 bases from V and 2 from J, leaving 15 bases between them. CDR3 length equals 16 residues. For the CDR3, the DNA is TGTGCCAGCAGCCAACAGGGTGCCCCAAACACCGGGGAGCTGTTTTTT. Protein: CASSQQGAPNTGELFF.

The chain combines TRBV19 with TRBJ2-6; D gene ambiguous. Germline lookup yields CDR1 LNHDA and CDR2 SQIVND (reference sequence). The CDR3 has 17 residues. With 2 bases removed from V and 0 bases from J, the gap between germline ends came to 11 bases. This CDR3 reads CASSISVVGSGANVLTF. DNA for the CDR3: TGTGCCAGTAGTATATCGGTGGTCGGCTCTGGGGCCAACGTCCTGACTTTC.

This clone was seen more than once but under ten times. The genes are TRBV6-6 and TRBJ2-1, with D tentatively TRBD2 (6 bases). CDR1 is MNHNY and CDR2 is SVGAGI in the germline V gene (reference sequence). V lost 11 bases to trimming and J lost 8 bases, with 22 bases between them. This CDR3 has 14 residues. The CDR3 is CASCYGGEVYEQFF. For the CDR3, the DNA is TGTGCCTCCTGTTACGGGGGAGAAGTCTATGAGCAGTTCTTC.